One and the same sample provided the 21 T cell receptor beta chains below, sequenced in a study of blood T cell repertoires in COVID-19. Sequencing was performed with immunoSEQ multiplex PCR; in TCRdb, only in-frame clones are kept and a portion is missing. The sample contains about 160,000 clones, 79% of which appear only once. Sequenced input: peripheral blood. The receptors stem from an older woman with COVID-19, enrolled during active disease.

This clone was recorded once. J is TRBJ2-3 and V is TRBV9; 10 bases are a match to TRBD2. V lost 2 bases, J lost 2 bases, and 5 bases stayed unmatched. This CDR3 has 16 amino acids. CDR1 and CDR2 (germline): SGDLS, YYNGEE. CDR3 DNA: TGTGCCAGCAGCGTTAGGACTAGCGGTATCACAGATACGCAGTATTTT. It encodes CASSVRTSGITDTQYF.

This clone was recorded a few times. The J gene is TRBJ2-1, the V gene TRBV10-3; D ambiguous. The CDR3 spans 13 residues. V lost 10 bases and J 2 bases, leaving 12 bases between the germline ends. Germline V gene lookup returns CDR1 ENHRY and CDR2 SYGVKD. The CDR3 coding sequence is TGTGCCAGTTCGGCGAGGCCCTACAATGAGCAGTTCTTC. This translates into CASSARPYNEQFF.

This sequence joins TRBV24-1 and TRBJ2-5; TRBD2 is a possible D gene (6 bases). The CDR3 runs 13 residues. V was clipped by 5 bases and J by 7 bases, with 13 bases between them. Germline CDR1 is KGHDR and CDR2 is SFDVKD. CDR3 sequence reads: CATSVAGAGTQYF. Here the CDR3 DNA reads TGTGCCACCAGTGTGGCAGGAGCGGGGACCCAGTACTTC.

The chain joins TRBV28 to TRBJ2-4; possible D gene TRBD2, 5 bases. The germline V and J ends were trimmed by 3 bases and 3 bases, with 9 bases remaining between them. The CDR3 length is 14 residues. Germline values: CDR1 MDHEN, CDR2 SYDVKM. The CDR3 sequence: CASSLDLNKNIQYF. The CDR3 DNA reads TGTGCCAGCAGTTTGGACTTGAACAAAAACATTCAGTACTTC.

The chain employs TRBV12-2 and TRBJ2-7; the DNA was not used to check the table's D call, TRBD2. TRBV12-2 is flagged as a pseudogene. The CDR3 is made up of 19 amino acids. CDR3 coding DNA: TGTGCAAGTCGCTTAGTGACCCGGACGGGGGAAATCGTATCCTACGAGCAGTACGTC. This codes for CASRLVTRTGEIVSYEQYV.

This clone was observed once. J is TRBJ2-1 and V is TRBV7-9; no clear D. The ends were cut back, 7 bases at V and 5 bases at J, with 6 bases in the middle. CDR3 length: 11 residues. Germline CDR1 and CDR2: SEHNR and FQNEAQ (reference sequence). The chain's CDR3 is CASTHHNEQFF. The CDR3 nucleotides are TGTGCCAGCACCCATCACAATGAGCAGTTCTTC.

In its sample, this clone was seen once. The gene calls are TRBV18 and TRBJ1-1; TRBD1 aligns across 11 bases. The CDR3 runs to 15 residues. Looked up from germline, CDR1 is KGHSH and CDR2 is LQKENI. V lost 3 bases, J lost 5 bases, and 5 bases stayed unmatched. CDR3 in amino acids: CASSPRTGGKTEAFF. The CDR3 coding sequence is TGTGCCAGCTCACCGAGGACAGGGGGCAAGACTGAAGCTTTCTTT.

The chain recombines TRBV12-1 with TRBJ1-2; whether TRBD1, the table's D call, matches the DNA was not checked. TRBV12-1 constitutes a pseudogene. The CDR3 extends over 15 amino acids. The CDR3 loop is CASSCLRVRIYGYTF. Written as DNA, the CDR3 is TGTGCCAGCAGCTGCCTCAGGGTGCGAATCTATGGCTACACCTTC.

In nucleotides, the CDR3 is TGTGCCAGCAGCTTAGCCAGGGGTGGAGGCAATCAGCCCCAGCATTTT. This encodes CASSLARGGGNQPQHF. The J gene is TRBJ1-5, the V gene TRBV7-8, with D perhaps matching TRBD1 (6 bases). Between the trimmed V and J ends, which lost 0 bases and 2 bases, there was a span of 11 bases. The germline V gene has CDR1 SGHVS and CDR2 FQNEAQ. This CDR3 has 16 amino acids.

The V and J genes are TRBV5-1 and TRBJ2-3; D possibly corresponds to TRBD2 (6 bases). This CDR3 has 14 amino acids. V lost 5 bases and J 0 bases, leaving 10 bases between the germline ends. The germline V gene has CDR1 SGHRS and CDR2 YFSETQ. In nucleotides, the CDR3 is TGCGCCAGCAGTACCGGGACTAGCACAGATACGCAGTATTTT. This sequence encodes CASSTGTSTDTQYF.

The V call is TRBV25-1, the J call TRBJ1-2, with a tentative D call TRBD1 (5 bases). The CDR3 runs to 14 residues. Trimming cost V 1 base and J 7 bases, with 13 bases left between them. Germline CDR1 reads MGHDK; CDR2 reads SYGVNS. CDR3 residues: CASSELSGGGGYTF. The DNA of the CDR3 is TGTGCCAGCAGTGAATTATCCGGGGGAGGTGGCTACACCTTC.

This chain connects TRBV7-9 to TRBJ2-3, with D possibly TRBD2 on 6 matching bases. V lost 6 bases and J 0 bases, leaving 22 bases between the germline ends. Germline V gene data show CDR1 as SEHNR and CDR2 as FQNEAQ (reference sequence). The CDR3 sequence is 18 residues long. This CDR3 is CASSPDAPVAGSTDTQYF. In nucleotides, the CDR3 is TGTGCCAGCAGTCCCGACGCCCCAGTGGCGGGGAGCACAGATACGCAGTATTTT.

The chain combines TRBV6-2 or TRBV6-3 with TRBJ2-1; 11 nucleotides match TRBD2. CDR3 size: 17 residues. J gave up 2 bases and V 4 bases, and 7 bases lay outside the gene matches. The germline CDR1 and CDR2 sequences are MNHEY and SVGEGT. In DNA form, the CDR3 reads TGTGCCAGCAGTTCCAGGAAGGGACTAGCGGCCTACAATGAGCAGTTCTTC. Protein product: CASSSRKGLAAYNEQFF.

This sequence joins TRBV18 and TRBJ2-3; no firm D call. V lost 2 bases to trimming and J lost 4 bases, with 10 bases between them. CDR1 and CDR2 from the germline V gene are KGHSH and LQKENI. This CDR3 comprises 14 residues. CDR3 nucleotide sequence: TGTGCCAGCTCACCAACCTCCCGGGCAGATACGCAGTATTTT. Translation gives CASSPTSRADTQYF.

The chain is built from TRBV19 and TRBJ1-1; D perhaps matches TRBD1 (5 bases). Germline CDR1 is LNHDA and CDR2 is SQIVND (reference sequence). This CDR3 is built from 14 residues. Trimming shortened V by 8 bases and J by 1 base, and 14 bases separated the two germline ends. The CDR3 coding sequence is TGTGCCAGTGGACCTCAGGGATGGAACACTGAAGCTTTCTTT. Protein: CASGPQGWNTEAFF.

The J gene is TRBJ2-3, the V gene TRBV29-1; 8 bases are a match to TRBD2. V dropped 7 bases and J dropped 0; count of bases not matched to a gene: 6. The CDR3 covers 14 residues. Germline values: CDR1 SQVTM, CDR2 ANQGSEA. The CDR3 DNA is TGCAGCGCCCCACGGGGGGGAAGCACAGATACGCAGTATTTT. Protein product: CSAPRGGSTDTQYF.

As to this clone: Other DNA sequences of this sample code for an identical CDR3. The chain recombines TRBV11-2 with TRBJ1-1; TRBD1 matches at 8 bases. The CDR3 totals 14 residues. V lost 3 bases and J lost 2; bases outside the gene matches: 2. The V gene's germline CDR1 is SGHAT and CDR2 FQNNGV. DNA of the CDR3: TGTGCCAGCAGCTTCGGACAGGGTAACACTGAAGCTTTCTTT. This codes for CASSFGQGNTEAFF.

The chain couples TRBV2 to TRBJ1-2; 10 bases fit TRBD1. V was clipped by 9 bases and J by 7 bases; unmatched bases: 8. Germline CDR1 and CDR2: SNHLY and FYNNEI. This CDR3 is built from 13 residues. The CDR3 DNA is TGTGCCAGTGGAGACAGGGGGCCTGGTGGCTACACCTTC. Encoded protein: CASGDRGPGGYTF.

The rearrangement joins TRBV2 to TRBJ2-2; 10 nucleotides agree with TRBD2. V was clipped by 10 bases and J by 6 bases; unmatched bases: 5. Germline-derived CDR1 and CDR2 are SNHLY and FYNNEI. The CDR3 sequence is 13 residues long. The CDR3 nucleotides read TGTGCCACCACCCTAGCGGGGGCCGGGGAGCTGTTTTTT. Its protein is CATTLAGAGELFF.

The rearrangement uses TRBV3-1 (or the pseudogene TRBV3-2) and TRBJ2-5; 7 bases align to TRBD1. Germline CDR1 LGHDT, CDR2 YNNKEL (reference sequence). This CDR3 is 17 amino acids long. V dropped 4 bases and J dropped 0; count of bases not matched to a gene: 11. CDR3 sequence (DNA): TGTGCCAGCAGCCCCGCCCAGGGGGTAATATACCAAGAGACCCAGTACTTC. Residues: CASSPAQGVIYQETQYF.

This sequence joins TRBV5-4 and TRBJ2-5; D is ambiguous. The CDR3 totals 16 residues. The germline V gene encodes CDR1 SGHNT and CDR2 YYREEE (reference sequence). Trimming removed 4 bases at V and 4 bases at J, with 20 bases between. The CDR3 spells CASSQAGERSIETQYF. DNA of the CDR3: TGTGCCAGCAGCCAAGCCGGCGAGCGTTCAATAGAGACCCAGTACTTC.